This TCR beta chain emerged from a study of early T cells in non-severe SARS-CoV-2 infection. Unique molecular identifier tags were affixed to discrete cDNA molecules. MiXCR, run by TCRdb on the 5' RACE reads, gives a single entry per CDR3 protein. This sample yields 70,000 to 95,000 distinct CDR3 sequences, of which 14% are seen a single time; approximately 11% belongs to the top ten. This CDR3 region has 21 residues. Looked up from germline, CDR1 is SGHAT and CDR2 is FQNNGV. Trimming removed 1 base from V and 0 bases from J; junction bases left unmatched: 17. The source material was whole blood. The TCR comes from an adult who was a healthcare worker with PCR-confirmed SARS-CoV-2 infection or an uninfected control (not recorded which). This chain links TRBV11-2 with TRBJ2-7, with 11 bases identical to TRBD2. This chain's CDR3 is CASSLVSEILTSGGFSYEQYF. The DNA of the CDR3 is TGTGCCAGCAGCTTAGTAAGCGAGATTCTCACTAGCGGGGGATTCTCCTACGAGCAGTACTTC. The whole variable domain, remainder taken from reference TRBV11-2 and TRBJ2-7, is EAGVAQSPRYKIIEKRQSVAFWCNPISGHATLYWYQQILGQGPKLLIQFQNNGVVDDSQLPKDRFSAERLKGVDSTLKIQPAKLEDSAVYLCASSLVSEILTSGGFSYEQYFGPGTRLTVT.